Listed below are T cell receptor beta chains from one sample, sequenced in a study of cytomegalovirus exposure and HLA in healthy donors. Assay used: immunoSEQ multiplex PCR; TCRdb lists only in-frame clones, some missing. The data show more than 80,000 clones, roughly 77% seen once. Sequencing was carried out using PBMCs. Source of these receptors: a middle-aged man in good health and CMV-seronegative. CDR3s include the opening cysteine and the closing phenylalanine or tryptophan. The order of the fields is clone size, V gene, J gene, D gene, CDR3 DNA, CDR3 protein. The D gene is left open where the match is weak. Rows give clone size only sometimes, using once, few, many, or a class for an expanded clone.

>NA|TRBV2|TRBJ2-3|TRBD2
TGTGCCAGCAGGGACCCGGGGGGAGGTACGCAGTATTTT
CASRDPGGGTQYF
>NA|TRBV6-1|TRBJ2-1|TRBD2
TGTGCCAGCAGTGCCACGGAGCGGGGGTCCTACAATGAGCAGTTCTTC
CASSATERGSYNEQFF
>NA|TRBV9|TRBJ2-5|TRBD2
TGTGCCAGCAGCGACACCGGGACTAGGGTAGAGACCCAGTACTTC
CASSDTGTRVETQYF
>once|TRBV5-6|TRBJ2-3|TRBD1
TGTGCCAGCAGCCCCACAGGGGGCACGACAGATACGCAGTATTTT
CASSPTGGTTDTQYF
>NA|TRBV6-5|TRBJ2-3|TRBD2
TGTGCCAGCAGGAGGCTAGCGGGGGGGACAGATACGCAGTATTTT
CASRRLAGGTDTQYF
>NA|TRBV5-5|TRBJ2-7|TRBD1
TGTGCCAGCAGCTATTCCGGGACAGGGGTTGAAGAGCAGTACTTC
CASSYSGTGVEEQYF
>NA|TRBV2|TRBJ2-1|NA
TGTGCCAGCAGGGGGCTCCTAGGATACAATGAGCAGTTCTTC
CASRGLLGYNEQFF
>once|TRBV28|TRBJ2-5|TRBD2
TGTGCCAGCAGTTTTTGGCCTAGCGGGGGGAAGAAAGAGACCCAGTACTTC
CASSFWPSGGKKETQYF
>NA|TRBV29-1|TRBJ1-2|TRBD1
TGCAGCGTTTCCGGGACAGGGTCCCATCAAGGGGGCTACACCTTC
CSVSGTGSHQGGYTF
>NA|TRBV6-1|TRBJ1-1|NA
TGTGCCAGCAGTGGCGCTACAGGGTACGCTGAAGCTTTCTTT
CASSGATGYAEAFF
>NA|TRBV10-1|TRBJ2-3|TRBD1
TGCGCCAGCAGTGAAAGGACAGGGGGTGTGGATACGCAGTATTTT
CASSERTGGVDTQYF
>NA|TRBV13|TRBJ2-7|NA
TGTGCCAGCAGCTTATTCTCCGGGGTTCAGGGGGAGCAGTACTTC
CASSLFSGVQGEQYF
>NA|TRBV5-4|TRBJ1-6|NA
TGTGCCAGCAGCGAGGGCAGCGTCAATTCACCCCTCCACTTT
CASSEGSVNSPLHF
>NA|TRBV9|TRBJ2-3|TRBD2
TGTGCCAGCAGCGTAGGGCCTAGCGGTGTGGGAGATACGCAGTATTTT
CASSVGPSGVGDTQYF
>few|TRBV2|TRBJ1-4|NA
TGTGCCAGCAGATTACAGGCGGTTAATGAAAAACTGTTTTTT
CASRLQAVNEKLFF
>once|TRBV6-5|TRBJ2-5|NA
TGTGCCAGCAGTTACTGGGACAAAGAGACCCAGTACTTC
CASSYWDKETQYF
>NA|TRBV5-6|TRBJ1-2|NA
TGTGCCAGCAGCTTGGGTGACAGGTCCTATGGCTACACCTTC
CASSLGDRSYGYTF
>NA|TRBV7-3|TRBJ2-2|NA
TGTGCCAGCAGCTCGCCGACTCAGAACACCGGGGAGCTGTTTTTT
CASSSPTQNTGELFF
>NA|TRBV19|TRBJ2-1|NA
TGTGCCAGTAGTCCCCAGGAAGCCGGCTTGAATGAGCAGTTCTTC
CASSPQEAGLNEQFF
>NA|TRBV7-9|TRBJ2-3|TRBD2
TGTGCCAGCAGCGGGGGGGACACAGATACGCAGTATTTT
CASSGGDTDTQYF
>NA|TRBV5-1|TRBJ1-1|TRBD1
TGCGCCAGCAGCGAAACCCCAGGGGGAGAGGACACTGAAGCTTTCTTT
CASSETPGGEDTEAFF
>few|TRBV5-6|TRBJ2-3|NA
TGTGCCAGCAGCTTGCCAGCGGGTCGCACAGATACGCAGTATTTT
CASSLPAGRTDTQYF
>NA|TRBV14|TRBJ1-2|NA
TGTGCCAGCAGCCAAGATAGGAGAGGGGGACCCTATGGCTACACCTTC
CASSQDRRGGPYGYTF
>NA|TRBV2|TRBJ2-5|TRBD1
TGTGCCAGCAGTTTCGACAGGGTGAGCCCAAACCGGGAGACCCAGTACTTC
CASSFDRVSPNRETQYF
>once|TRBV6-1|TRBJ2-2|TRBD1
TGTGCCAGCAGAGCTGGGACAGGGGGCTCCGGGGAGCTGTTTTTT
CASRAGTGGSGELFF
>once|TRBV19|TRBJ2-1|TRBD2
TGTGCCAGTAGTGTAACTAGCGTCTACAATGAGCAGTTCTTC
CASSVTSVYNEQFF